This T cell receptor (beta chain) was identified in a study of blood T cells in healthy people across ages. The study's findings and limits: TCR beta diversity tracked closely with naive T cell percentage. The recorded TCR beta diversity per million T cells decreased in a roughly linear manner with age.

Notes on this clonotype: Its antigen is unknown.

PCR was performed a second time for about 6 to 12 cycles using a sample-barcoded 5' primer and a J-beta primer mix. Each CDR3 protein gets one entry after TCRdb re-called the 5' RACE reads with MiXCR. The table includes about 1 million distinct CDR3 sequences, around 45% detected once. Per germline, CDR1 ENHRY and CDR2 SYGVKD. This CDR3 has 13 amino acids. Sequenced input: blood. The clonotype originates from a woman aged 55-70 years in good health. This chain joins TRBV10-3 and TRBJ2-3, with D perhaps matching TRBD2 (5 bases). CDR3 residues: CVNRGSLTDTQYF. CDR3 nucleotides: TGTGTCAACAGAGGGTCCCTCACAGATACGCAGTATTTT.